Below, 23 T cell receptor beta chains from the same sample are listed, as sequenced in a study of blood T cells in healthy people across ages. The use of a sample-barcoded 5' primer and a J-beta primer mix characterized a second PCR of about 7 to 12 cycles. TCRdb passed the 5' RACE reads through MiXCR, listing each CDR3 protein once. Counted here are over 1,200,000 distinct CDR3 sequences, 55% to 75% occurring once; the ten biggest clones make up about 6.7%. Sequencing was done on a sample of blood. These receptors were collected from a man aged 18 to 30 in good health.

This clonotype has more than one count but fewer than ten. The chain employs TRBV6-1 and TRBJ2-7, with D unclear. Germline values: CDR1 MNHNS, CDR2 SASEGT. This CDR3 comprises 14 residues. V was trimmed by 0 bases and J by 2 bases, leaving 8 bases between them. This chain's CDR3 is CASSEAHGPYEQYF. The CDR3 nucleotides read TGTGCCAGCAGTGAAGCCCACGGGCCCTACGAGCAGTACTTC.

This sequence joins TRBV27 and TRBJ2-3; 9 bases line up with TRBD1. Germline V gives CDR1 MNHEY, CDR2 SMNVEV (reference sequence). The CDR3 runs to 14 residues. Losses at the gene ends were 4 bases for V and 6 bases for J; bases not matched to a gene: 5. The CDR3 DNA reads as TGTGCCAGCAGTTATGGGACAGGGCCGGATACGCAGTATTTT. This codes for CASSYGTGPDTQYF.

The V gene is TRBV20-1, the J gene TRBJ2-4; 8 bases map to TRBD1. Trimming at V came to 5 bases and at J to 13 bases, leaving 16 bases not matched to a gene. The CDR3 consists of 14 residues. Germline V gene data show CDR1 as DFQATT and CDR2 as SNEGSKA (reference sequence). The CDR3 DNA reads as TGCAGTGCTCCGGCTAGGACAGGGACGGGGGAGCAGTACTTC. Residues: CSAPARTGTGEQYF.

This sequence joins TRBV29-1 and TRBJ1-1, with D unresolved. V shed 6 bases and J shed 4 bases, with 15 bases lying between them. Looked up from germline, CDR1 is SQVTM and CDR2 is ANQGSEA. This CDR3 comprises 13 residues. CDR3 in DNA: TGCAGCGTGTCCCCGACCTGGGGCACTGAAGCTTTCTTT. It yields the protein CSVSPTWGTEAFF.

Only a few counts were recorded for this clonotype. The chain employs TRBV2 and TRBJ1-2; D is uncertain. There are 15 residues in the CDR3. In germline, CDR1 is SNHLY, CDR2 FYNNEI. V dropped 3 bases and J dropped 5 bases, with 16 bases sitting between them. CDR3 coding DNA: TGTGCCAGCAGTGATCGTTGGACGGCGATTTATGGCTACACCTTC. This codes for CASSDRWTAIYGYTF. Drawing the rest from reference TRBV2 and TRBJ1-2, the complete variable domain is EPEVTQTPSHQVTQMGQEVILRCVPISNHLYFYWYRQILGQKVEFLVSFYNNEISEKSEIFDDQFSVERPDGSNFTLKIRSTKLEDSAMYFCASSDRWTAIYGYTFGSGTRLTVV.

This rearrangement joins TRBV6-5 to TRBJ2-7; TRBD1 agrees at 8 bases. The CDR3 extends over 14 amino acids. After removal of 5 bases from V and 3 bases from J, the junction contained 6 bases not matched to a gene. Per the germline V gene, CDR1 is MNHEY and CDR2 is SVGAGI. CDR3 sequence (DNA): TGTGCCAGCAGTATCGGACAGGGCAACTACGAGCAGTACTTC. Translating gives CASSIGQGNYEQYF.

CDR3 in amino acids: CASSSTGVLKTQYF. CDR3 DNA sequence: TGTGCCAGCAGCTCAACGGGCGTATTGAAGACCCAGTACTTC. The genes are TRBV7-9 and TRBJ2-7; the D is unclear. The J call is uncertain, as TRBJ2-5 better fits the DNA end. Germline lookup yields CDR1 SEHNR and CDR2 FQNEAQ (reference sequence). The CDR3 totals 14 residues.

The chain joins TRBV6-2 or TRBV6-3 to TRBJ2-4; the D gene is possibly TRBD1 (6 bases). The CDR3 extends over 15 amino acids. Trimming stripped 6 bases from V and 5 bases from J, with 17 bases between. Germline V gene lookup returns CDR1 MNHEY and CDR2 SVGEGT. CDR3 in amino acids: CASRLGHLSENIQYF. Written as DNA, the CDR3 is TGTGCCAGCAGGCTGGGACACCTATCCGAAAACATTCAGTACTTC.

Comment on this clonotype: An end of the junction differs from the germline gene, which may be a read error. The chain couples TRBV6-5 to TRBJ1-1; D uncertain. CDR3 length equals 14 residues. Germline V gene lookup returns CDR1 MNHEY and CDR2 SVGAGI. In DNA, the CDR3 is TGTGCCTGCAGTTACTCTGGCCGGAACACTGAAGCTTTCTTT. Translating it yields CACSYSGRNTEAFF.

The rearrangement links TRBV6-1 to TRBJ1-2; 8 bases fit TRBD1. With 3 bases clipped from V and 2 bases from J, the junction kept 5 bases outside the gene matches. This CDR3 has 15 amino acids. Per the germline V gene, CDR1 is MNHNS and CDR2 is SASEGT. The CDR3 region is CASSDPRGRNYGYTF. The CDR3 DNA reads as TGTGCCAGCAGTGACCCCAGGGGGCGAAACTATGGCTACACCTTC.

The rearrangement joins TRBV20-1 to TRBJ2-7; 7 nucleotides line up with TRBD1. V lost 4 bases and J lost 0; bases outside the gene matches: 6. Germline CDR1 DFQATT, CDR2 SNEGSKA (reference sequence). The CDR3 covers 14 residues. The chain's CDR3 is CSANPGQISYEQYF. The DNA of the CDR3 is TGCAGTGCTAACCCGGGACAGATCTCCTACGAGCAGTACTTC.

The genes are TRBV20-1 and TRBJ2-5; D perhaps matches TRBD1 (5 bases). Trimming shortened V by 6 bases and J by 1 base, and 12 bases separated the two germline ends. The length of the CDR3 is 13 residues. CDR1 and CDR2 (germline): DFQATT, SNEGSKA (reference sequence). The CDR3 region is CSAGLRFQETQYF. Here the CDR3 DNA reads TGCAGTGCGGGGCTCCGATTCCAAGAGACCCAGTACTTC.

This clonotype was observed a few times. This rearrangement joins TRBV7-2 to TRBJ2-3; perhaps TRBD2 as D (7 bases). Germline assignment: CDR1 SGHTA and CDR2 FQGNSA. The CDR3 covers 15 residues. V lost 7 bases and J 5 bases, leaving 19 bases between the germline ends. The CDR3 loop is CASTMEGGTGDTQYF. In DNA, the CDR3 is TGTGCCAGCACCATGGAGGGGGGGACCGGAGATACGCAGTATTTT.

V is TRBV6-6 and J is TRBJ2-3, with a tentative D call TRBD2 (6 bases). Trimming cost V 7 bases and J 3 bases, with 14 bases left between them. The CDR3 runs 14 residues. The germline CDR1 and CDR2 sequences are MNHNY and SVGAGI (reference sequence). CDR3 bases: TGTGCCAGCACTCAGCGGGCTATTACAGATACGCAGTATTTT. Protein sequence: CASTQRAITDTQYF.

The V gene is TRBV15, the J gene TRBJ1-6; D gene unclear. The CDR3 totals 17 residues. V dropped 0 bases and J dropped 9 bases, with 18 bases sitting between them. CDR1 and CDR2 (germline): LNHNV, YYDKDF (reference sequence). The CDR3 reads CATSRDPRPGGGSPLHF. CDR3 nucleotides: TGTGCCACCAGCAGAGATCCCCGTCCAGGCGGAGGTTCACCCCTCCACTTT.

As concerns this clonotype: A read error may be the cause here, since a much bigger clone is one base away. CDR3 protein: CASSARGGTYEQYF. The CDR3 nucleotides are TGTGCCAGCAGCGCCCGGGGGGGAACCTACGAGCAGTACTTC. This chain joins TRBV5-4 and TRBJ2-7; 8 positions agree with TRBD2. CDR1 and CDR2 from the germline V gene are SGHNT and YYREEE (reference sequence). The CDR3 contains 14 residues. V lost 4 bases to trimming and J lost 2 bases; unmatched junction nucleotides: 5.

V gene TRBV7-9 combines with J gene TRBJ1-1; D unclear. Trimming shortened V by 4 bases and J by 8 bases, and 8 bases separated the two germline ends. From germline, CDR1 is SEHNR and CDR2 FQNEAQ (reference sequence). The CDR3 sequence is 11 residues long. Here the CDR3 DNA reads TGTGCCAGCAGCTGGCCCGACGAAGCTTTCTTT. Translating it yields CASSWPDEAFF.

CDR3 loop: CSARSGLAESTDTQYF. The CDR3 DNA is TGCAGTGCTAGATCTGGTCTAGCGGAGAGCACAGATACGCAGTATTTT. The chain joins TRBV20-1 to TRBJ2-3; 7 bases agree with TRBD2. In germline, CDR1 is DFQATT, CDR2 SNEGSKA (reference sequence). Trimming took 2 bases from V and 0 from J; bases not matched to a gene: 8. The CDR3 contains 16 residues.

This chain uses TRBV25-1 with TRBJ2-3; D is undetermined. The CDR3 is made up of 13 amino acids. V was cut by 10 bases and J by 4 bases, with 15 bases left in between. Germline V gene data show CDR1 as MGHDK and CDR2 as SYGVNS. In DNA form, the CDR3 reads TGTGCCACCAAGAGGAGCAGCCCAGATACGCAGTATTTT. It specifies CATKRSSPDTQYF.

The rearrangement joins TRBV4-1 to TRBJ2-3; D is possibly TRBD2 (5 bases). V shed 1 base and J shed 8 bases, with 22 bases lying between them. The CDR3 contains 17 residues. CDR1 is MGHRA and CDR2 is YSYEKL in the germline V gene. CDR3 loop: CASSQGSSGRVRGTQYF. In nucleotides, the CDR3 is TGCGCCAGCAGCCAAGGAAGCTCAGGACGGGTTCGGGGTACGCAGTATTTT.

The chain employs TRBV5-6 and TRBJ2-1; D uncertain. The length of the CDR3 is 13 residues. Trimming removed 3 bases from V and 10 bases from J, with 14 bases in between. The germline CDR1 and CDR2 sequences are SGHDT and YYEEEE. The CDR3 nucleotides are TGTGCCAGCAGCTGGGGTCAAACAATCGAGCAGTTCTTC. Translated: CASSWGQTIEQFF.

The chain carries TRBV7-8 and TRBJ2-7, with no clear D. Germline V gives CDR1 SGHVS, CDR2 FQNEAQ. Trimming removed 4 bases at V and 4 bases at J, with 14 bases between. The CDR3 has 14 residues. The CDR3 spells CASSWGFTVYEQYF. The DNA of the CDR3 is TGTGCCAGCAGCTGGGGTTTTACGGTATACGAGCAGTACTTC. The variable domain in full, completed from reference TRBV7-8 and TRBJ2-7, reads GAGVSQSPRYKVAKRGQDVALRCDPISGHVSLFWYQQALGQGPEFLTYFQNEAQLDKSGLPSDRFFAERPEGSVSTLKIQRTQQEDSAVYLCASSWGFTVYEQYFGPGTRLTVT.

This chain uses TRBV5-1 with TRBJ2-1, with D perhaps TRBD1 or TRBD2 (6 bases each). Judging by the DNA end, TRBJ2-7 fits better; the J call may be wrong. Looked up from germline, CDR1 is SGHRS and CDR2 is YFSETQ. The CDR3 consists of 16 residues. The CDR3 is CASSPIGGNWYNEQYF. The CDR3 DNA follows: TGCGCCAGCAGTCCTATAGGGGGGAATTGGTACAATGAGCAGTACTTC.